The 21 T cell receptor beta chains reported below all come from one sample, sequenced in a study of radiotherapy plus CTLA-4 blockade in lung cancer (dated by TCRdb to the late 2010s). The library was prepared using the immunoSEQ multiplex PCR assay. TCRdb carries this immuneACCESS record with in-frame sequences only. Its versions omit some clonotypes, under half of them owing to an unresolved V gene in the studies checked, with the rest unexplained. The sample data list 45,000 or so clones, and less than 85% of these were observed just once. Of the sample, over 8.5% is held by the ten largest clones. Sequenced here: peripheral blood, sampled from a patient treated with radiotherapy plus ipilimumab. All receptors come from a human donor with non-small cell lung cancer who had stable disease on radiotherapy plus ipilimumab.

This chain connects TRBV7-2 to TRBJ1-5; 8 positions agree with TRBD1. CDR1 SGHTA and CDR2 FQGNSA come from the germline V gene. The trim removed 6 bases at V and 1 base at J, leaving 2 bases unmatched. This CDR3 comprises 14 residues. This chain's CDR3 is CASSRQGSNQPQHF. CDR3 coding DNA: TGTGCCAGCAGTCGACAGGGGAGCAATCAGCCCCAGCATTTT.

This clone was detected only a few times. V usage is TRBV5-1 and J usage is TRBJ1-3; D might be TRBD1 (5 bases). The germline CDR1 and CDR2 sequences are SGHRS and YFSETQ. The CDR3 sequence is 13 residues long. The V gene lost 4 bases and the J gene lost 3 bases, with 8 bases spanning the gap. CDR3 residues: CASSQGFGNTIYF. The CDR3 coding sequence is TGCGCCAGCAGCCAGGGATTTGGAAACACCATATATTTT.

V usage is TRBV6-1 and J usage is TRBJ1-1; possible D gene TRBD1, 5 bases. With 5 bases removed from V and 10 bases from J, the gap between germline ends came to 14 bases. The CDR3 runs 12 residues. Germline V gene sequence: CDR1 MNHNS, CDR2 SASEGT. CDR3 residues: CASSPQGKRAFF. The CDR3 DNA sequence: TGTGCCAGCAGTCCTCAGGGAAAACGAGCTTTCTTT.

This clone was detected once. The CDR3 coding sequence is TGTGCCAGCAGCTCGCCGACTAGCGGATACGCAGATACGCAGTATTTT. Translation gives CASSSPTSGYADTQYF. The rearrangement links TRBV13 to TRBJ2-3; 9 bases map to TRBD2. V shed 4 bases and J 4 bases; nucleotides not matched to a gene: 9. There are 16 residues in the CDR3. Germline lookup yields CDR1 PRHDT and CDR2 FYEKMQ (reference sequence).

This clone was observed a single time. The V and J genes are TRBV6-1 and TRBJ2-2; D gene uncertain. Germline V lookup: CDR1 MNHNS, CDR2 SASEGT. The CDR3 spans 13 residues. V lost 8 bases and J 1 base, leaving 8 bases between the germline ends. The CDR3 spells CASPDGNTGELFF. DNA for the CDR3: TGTGCCAGCCCGGACGGGAACACCGGGGAGCTGTTTTTT.

The chain carries TRBV27 and TRBJ1-5, with TRBD1 identical over 7 bases. The J segment lost 4 bases and the V segment lost 6 bases, leaving 9 bases of the junction unmatched. Germline CDR1 reads MNHEY; CDR2 reads SMNVEV (reference sequence). CDR3 length equals 15 residues. In DNA form, the CDR3 reads TGTGCCAGCAGGGTACAGGGGTTGCATAATCAGCCCCAGCATTTT. Translating gives CASRVQGLHNQPQHF.

The chain recombines TRBV6-1 with TRBJ1-1; a possible D gene is TRBD1 (5 bases). V lost 6 bases, J lost 1 base, and 15 bases lay in between. CDR1 MNHNS and CDR2 SASEGT come from the germline V gene. The CDR3 extends over 15 amino acids. CDR3 sequence reads: CASRKGRWGNTEAFF. Here the CDR3 DNA reads TGTGCCAGCAGAAAGGGGAGATGGGGGAACACTGAAGCTTTCTTT.

The V gene is TRBV7-3, the J gene TRBJ2-5; perhaps TRBD2 as D (6 bases). V lost 5 bases to trimming and J lost 4 bases, with 8 bases between them. Germline assignment: CDR1 SGHTA and CDR2 FQGTGA. This CDR3 has 12 amino acids. CDR3 protein: CASSPAGETQYF. For the CDR3, the DNA is TGTGCCAGCAGCCCAGCGGGAGAGACCCAGTACTTC. The variable domain in full, completed from reference TRBV7-3 and TRBJ2-5, reads GAGVSQTPSNKVTEKGKYVELRCDPISGHTALYWYRQSLGQGPEFLIYFQGTGAADDSGLPNDRFFAVRPEGSVSTLKIQRTERGDSAVYLCASSPAGETQYFGPGTRLLVL.

This clone was seen more than once but under ten times. This sequence joins TRBV6-6 and TRBJ2-2, with a weak D call TRBD1 (6 bases). Between the trimmed V and J ends, which lost 6 bases and 2 bases, there was a span of 13 bases. Germline CDR1 MNHNY, CDR2 SVGAGI (reference sequence). The CDR3 is 15 residues long. CDR3 region: CASREQGLNTGELFF. CDR3 nucleotide sequence: TGTGCCAGCAGGGAACAGGGTTTAAACACCGGGGAGCTGTTTTTT.

V usage is TRBV5-1 and J usage is TRBJ1-1; no reliable D call. The CDR3 consists of 13 residues. Per the germline V gene, CDR1 is SGHRS and CDR2 is YFSETQ. Trimming took off 0 bases at V and 10 bases at J, with 13 bases between the two ends. The CDR3 loop is CASSLAGLMGAFF. The CDR3 DNA reads TGCGCCAGCAGCTTGGCAGGTCTCATGGGAGCTTTCTTT.

This chain uses TRBV6-1 with TRBJ1-3, with D maybe TRBD1 (5 bases). Trimming left V 2 bases short and J 8 bases short, with 13 bases between. The V gene's germline CDR1 is MNHNS and CDR2 SASEGT. This CDR3 is built from 14 residues. CDR3 sequence reads: CASSEWAGWYTIYF. The CDR3 DNA sequence: TGTGCCAGCAGTGAATGGGCAGGGTGGTACACCATATATTTT.

This clone was detected only a few times. The rearrangement uses TRBV9 and TRBJ1-1, with 8 bases aligning to TRBD1. The CDR3 sequence is 15 residues long. Trimming removed 0 bases from V and 6 bases from J; junction bases left unmatched: 7. CDR1 and CDR2 from the germline V gene are SGDLS and YYNGEE. CDR3 bases: TGTGCCAGCAGCGTAGCTACGGCAGGGGGCGCTGAAGCTTTCTTT. This translates into CASSVATAGGAEAFF.

This clone was observed once. The chain carries TRBV14 and TRBJ2-1; D is uncertain. This CDR3 spans 16 amino acids. The V end was cut by 2 bases, the J end by 4 bases, with 15 bases between. Germline CDR1 and CDR2: SGHDN and FVKESK. The CDR3 protein is CASSQFRAGQYNEQFF. The CDR3 nucleotides are TGTGCCAGCAGCCAATTCCGGGCCGGTCAGTACAATGAGCAGTTCTTC. Full variable domain (missing parts from reference TRBV14 and TRBJ2-1): EAGVTQFPSHSVIEKGQTVTLRCDPISGHDNLYWYRRVMGKEIKFLLHFVKESKQDESGMPNNRFLAERTGGTYSTLKVQPAELEDSGVYFCASSQFRAGQYNEQFFGPGTRLTVL.

There are a few counts of this clone. This chain uses TRBV12-5 with TRBJ1-5, with a possible D match to TRBD1 (6 bases). This CDR3 is built from 13 residues. Germline V lookup: CDR1 LGHNT, CDR2 FRNRAP. V shed 6 bases and J shed 5 bases, with 11 bases lying between them. CDR3 loop: CASGYQGHQPQHF. Here the CDR3 DNA reads TGTGCTAGTGGCTATCAGGGGCATCAGCCCCAGCATTTT.

V gene TRBV4-1 combines with J gene TRBJ2-7, with 8 bases that match TRBD1. Trimming cost V 4 bases and J 13 bases; bases outside gene matches: 18. This CDR3 is built from 15 residues. Germline CDR1 reads MGHRA; CDR2 reads YSYEKL. The DNA for the CDR3 is TGCGCCAGCAGCCTCCTGGCAGGGGGCAGCGGTGTCTTCTACTTC. Protein product: CASSLLAGGSGVFYF.

V usage is TRBV18 and J usage is TRBJ1-2; unclear D gene. With 4 bases removed from V and 6 bases from J, the gap between germline ends came to 15 bases. Germline V gives CDR1 KGHSH, CDR2 LQKENI. The length of the CDR3 is 14 residues. The CDR3 nucleotides read TGTGCCAGCTCACTAAAAGCCAGTCTCGATGGCTACACCTTC. Protein product: CASSLKASLDGYTF.

The V call is TRBV27, the J call TRBJ2-1, with a weak D call TRBD2 (7 bases). CDR3 length: 17 residues. CDR1 is MNHEY, CDR2 SMNVEV, per germline (reference sequence). The V and J ends lost 5 bases and 3 bases respectively, with 20 bases between them. CDR3 sequence: CASSLRLEGGRYNEQFF. CDR3 nucleotide sequence: TGTGCCAGCAGTCTACGACTAGAGGGGGGGCGCTACAATGAGCAGTTCTTC.

This clone has only a few counts. J is TRBJ1-3 and V is TRBV6-6; D not resolved. Germline-derived CDR1 and CDR2 are MNHNY and SVGAGI (reference sequence). The V end was cut by 10 bases, the J end by 4 bases, with 17 bases between. The CDR3 length is 14 residues. The CDR3 reads CAIAPERSGNTIYF. The CDR3, as DNA: TGTGCCATTGCTCCCGAACGCTCCGGAAACACCATATATTTT.

The DNA for the CDR3 is TGTGCCTCGACCCGGGGAGTTCGGTGGGGCTACACCTTC. Translated, it gives CASTRGVRWGYTF. The V and J genes are TRBV30 and TRBJ1-2; no clear D. The ends were cut back, 7 bases at V and 8 bases at J, with 20 bases in the middle. The CDR3 sequence is 13 residues long. The germline V gene encodes CDR1 GTSNPN and CDR2 SVGIG (reference sequence).

The chain has TRBV6-1 and TRBJ1-2; TRBD1 agrees at 8 bases. With 1 base clipped from V and 3 bases from J, the junction kept 7 bases outside the gene matches. The germline gives CDR1 MNHNS, CDR2 SASEGT. CDR3 length: 16 amino acids. CDR3 nucleotide sequence: TGTGCCAGCAGTGAAGGACAGGGGTTTGATTACTATGGCTACACCTTC. The encoded protein is CASSEGQGFDYYGYTF.

V and J are TRBV5-1 and TRBJ1-5; no reliable D call. Trimming removed 0 bases from V and 2 bases from J, with 9 bases in between. The CDR3 runs 15 residues. Germline V gene data show CDR1 as SGHRS and CDR2 as YFSETQ. CDR3 coding DNA: TGCGCCAGCAGCTTGGATGCCGGAGGCAATCAGCCCCAGCATTTT. This sequence encodes CASSLDAGGNQPQHF.